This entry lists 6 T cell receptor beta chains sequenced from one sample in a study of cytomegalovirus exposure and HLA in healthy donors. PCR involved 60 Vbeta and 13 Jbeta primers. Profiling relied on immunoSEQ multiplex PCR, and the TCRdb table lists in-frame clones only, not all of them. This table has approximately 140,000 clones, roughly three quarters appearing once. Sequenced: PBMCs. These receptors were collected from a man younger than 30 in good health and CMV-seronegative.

The CDR3 spells CASSFTTGGYGYTF. The CDR3 DNA reads TGCGCCAGCAGCTTCACCACAGGGGGCTATGGCTACACCTTC. The chain links TRBV5-1 to TRBJ1-2; TRBD1 agrees at 8 bases. Germline trimming cut 2 bases from V and 4 bases from J; bases unmatched to any gene: 4. Germline CDR1 reads SGHRS; CDR2 reads YFSETQ. This CDR3 spans 14 amino acids.

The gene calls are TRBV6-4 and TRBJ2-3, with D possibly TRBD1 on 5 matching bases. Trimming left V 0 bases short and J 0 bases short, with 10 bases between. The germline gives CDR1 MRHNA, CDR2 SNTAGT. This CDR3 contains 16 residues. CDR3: CASSDSGHPSTDTQYF. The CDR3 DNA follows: TGTGCCAGCAGTGACTCGGGGCATCCTAGCACAGATACGCAGTATTTT.

CDR3 in amino acids: CASSFDVASSYEQYF. In nucleotides, the CDR3 is TGTGCCAGCAGTTTCGACGTAGCGAGCTCCTACGAGCAGTACTTC. This rearrangement joins TRBV28 to TRBJ2-7; weak D call: TRBD2 (5 bases). The CDR3 is made up of 15 amino acids. Per the germline V gene, CDR1 is MDHEN and CDR2 is SYDVKM. Trimming removed 3 bases at V and 0 bases at J, with 12 bases between.

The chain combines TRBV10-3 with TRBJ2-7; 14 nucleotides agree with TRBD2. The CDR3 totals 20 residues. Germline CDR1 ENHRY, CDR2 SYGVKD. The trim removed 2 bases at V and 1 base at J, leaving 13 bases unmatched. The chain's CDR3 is CAISEVLGLAGEGRSYEQYF. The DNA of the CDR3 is TGTGCCATCAGTGAGGTTCTGGGACTAGCGGGAGAAGGTAGGTCCTACGAGCAGTACTTC.

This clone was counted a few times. DNA of the CDR3: TGTGCCAGCAGCTTCGGGGGTGAAGAGACCCAGTACTTC. Its translation: CASSFGGEETQYF. The chain employs TRBV11-3 and TRBJ2-5, with D possibly TRBD2 on 6 matching bases. This CDR3 spans 13 amino acids. The germline CDR1 and CDR2 sequences are SGHNT and YENEEA. The V gene lost 3 bases and the J gene lost 3 bases, with 8 bases spanning the gap.

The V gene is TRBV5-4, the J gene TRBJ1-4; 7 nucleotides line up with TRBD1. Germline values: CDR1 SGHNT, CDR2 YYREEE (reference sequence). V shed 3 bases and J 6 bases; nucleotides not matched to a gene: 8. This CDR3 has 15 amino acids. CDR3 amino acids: CASSSPTGADEKLFF. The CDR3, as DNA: TGTGCCAGCAGCTCCCCTACAGGGGCGGATGAAAAACTGTTTTTT.